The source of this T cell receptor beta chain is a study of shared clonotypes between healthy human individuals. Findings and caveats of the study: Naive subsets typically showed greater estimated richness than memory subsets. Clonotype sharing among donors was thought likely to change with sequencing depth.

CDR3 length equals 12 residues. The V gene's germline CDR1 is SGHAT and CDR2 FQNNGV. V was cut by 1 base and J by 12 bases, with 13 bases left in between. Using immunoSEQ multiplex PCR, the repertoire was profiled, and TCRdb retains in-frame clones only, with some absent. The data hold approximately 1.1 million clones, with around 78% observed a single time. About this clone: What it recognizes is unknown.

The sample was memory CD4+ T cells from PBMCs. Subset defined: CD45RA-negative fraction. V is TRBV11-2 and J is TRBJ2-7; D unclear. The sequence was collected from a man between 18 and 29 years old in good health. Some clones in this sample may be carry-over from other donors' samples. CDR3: CASSLVVGPGYF. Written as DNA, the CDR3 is TGTGCCAGCAGCTTAGTAGTCGGACCGGGGTACTTC.